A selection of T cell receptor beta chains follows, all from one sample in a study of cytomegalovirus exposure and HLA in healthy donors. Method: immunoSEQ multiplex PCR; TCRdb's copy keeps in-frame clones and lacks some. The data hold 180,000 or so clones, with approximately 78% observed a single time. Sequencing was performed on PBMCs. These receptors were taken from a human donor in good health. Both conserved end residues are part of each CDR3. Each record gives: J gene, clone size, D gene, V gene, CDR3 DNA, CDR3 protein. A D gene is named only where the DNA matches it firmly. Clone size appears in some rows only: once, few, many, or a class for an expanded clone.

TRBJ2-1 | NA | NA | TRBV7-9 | TGTGCCAGCAGCTTACAGGGTTACAATGAGCAGTTCTTC | CASSLQGYNEQFF
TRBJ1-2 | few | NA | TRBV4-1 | TGCGCCAGCAGCCAAGTAGGGGGAGGGTATGGCTACACCTTC | CASSQVGGGYGYTF
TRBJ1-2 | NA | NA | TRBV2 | TGTGCCAGCAGTCAGAACGGCTACACCTTC | CASSQNGYTF
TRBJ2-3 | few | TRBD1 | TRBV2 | TGTGCCAGCAAGTCCGACAGGGACCATACGCAGTATTTT | CASKSDRDHTQYF
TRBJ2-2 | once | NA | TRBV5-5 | TGTGCCAGCAGCTTCCGGGGGACCGGGGAGCTGTTTTTT | CASSFRGTGELFF
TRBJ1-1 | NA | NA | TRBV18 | TGTGCCAGCTCACCAGGCTCCCTCGGGACAAATCCTGAAGCTTTCTTT | CASSPGSLGTNPEAFF
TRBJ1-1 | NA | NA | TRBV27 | TGTGCCAGCAGTTTGAGGAGGGAGGGTGAAGCTTTCTTT | CASSLRREGEAFF
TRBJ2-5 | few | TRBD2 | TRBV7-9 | TGTGCCAGCAGCTTAGGGGCTAGCGGGGTTGAGACCCAGTACTTC | CASSLGASGVETQYF
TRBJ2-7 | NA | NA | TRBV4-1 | TGCGCCAGCAGCCAAGGGTTACATCCCTCCTACGAGCAGTACTTC | CASSQGLHPSYEQYF
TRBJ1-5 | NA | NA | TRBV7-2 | TGTGCCAGCAGCTTAGATACAGCGGCACAGCCCCAGCATTTT | CASSLDTAAQPQHF
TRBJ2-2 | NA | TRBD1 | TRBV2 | TGTGCCAGCAGACCGGACAGGGGGACCGGGGAGCTGTTTTTT | CASRPDRGTGELFF
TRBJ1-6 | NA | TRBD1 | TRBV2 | TGTGCCAGCAGTGAAGAAGGGGGCTTAGGGTCACCCCTCCACTTT | CASSEEGGLGSPLHF
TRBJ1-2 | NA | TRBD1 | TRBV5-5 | TGTGCCAGCAGCTTGGGCACAGGGGGCAGTGGCTACACCTTC | CASSLGTGGSGYTF
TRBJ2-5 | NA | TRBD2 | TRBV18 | TGTGCCAGCTCACCTGTGAGCGGGGGGGCAGGAGAGACCCAGTACTTC | CASSPVSGGAGETQYF
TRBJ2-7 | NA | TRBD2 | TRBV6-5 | TGTGCCAGCAGCCGGACTAGCGGGGACTACGAGCAGTACTTC | CASSRTSGDYEQYF
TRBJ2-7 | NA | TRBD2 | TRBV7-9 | TGTGCCAGCAGCCCGACTAGCGGGGGTAGGGACGAGCAGTACTTC | CASSPTSGGRDEQYF
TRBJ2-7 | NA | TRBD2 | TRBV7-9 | TGTTCCAGCAGCTTAGTTCCCCAACTAGCGACTGATCACGAGCAGTACTTC | CSSSLVPQLATDHEQYF
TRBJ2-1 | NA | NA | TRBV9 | TGTGCCAGCGGGGGGGCAGGTCGGGCCTACAATGAGCAGTTCTTC | CASGGAGRAYNEQFF
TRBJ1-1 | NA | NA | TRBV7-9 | TGTGCCAGCAGCTTAGCGCGGCTTATCACTGAAGCTTTCTTT | CASSLARLITEAFF
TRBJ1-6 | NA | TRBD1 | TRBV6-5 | TGTGCCAGCAGTCGGACAGGGGTTAATTCACCCCTCCACTTT | CASSRTGVNSPLHF
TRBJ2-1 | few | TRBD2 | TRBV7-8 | TGTGCCAGCAGCCAGCGGGGGACCCACAATGAGCAGTTCTTC | CASSQRGTHNEQFF
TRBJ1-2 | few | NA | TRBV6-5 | TGTGCCAGCAGTGAGTCAGGGGATGGCTACACCTTC | CASSESGDGYTF
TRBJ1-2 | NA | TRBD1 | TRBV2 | TGTGCCAGCACCCGATCGACAGGGATGAGTGGCTACACCTTC | CASTRSTGMSGYTF
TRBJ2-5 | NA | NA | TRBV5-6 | TGTGCCAGCAGTAATACGGGTCCCCAAGAGACCCAGTACTTC | CASSNTGPQETQYF
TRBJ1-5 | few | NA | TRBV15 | TGTGCCACCAGCAGAGTTGAGGGAGGTTCGGGCAATCAGCCCCAGCATTTT | CATSRVEGGSGNQPQHF
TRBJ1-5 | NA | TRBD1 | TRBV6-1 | TGTGCCAGCAGTGTAAGGTCGAGGACAGGGTTCCAGCCCCAGCATTTT | CASSVRSRTGFQPQHF
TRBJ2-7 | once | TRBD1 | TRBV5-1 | TGCGCCAGCAGCTTGGACGGGACAGGGGCCTACGAGCAGTACTTC | CASSLDGTGAYEQYF
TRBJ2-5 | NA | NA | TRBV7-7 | TGTGCTAGCACCAAGGGCAGGGGAGAGACCCAGTACTTC | CASTKGRGETQYF
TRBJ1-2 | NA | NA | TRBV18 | TGTGCCAGCTCTCCTGCATTACACCAGGGGACTAACTATGGCTACACCTTC | CASSPALHQGTNYGYTF
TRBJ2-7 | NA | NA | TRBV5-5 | TGTGCCAGCAGCTGGGCGCCGGCAGGGGCCTTCTACGAGCAGTACTTC | CASSWAPAGAFYEQYF
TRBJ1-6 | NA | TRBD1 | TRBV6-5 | TGTGCCAGCAGTTACGACAGGGGGAACTCACCCCTCCACTTT | CASSYDRGNSPLHF
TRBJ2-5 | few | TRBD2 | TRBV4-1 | TGCGCCAGCAGCCAAGAGCCCAGCGGGGGGGCGAGGGGGACCCAGTACTTC | CASSQEPSGGARGTQYF
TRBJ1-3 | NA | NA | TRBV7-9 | TGTGCCAGCAGCTTAGCAGACAGACCCTCTGGAAACACCATATATTTT | CASSLADRPSGNTIYF
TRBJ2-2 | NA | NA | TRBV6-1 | TGTGCCAGCAGTGAACTCGCCAGGTTAGCGACCGGGGAGCTGTTTTTT | CASSELARLATGELFF
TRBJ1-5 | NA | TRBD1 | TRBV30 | TGTGCCTGGAAGGGACAGAATAGCAATCAGCCCCAGCATTTT | CAWKGQNSNQPQHF
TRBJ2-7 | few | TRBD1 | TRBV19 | TGTGCCGTCGGGACAGCTTACGAGCAGTACTTC | CAVGTAYEQYF
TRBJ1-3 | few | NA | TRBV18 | TGTGCCAGCTCACCGACGACAGGCCAAGGGTCTGGAAACACCATATATTTT | CASSPTTGQGSGNTIYF
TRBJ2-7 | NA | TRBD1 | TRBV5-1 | TGCGCCAGCAGCTCCGGACAGGGGGCTATCGACGAGCAGTACTTC | CASSSGQGAIDEQYF
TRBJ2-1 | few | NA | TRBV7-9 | TGTGCCAGCGCCCCCCTGGGCGTAGAGCAGTTCTTC | CASAPLGVEQFF
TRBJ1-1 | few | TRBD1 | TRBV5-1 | TGCGCCAGCAGCTTGGGGACAGGGTTGGACACTGAAGCTTTCTTT | CASSLGTGLDTEAFF
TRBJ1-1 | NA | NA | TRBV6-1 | TGTGCCAGCAGTGGCCGCTCAGGGGTTACTGAAGCTTTCTTT | CASSGRSGVTEAFF
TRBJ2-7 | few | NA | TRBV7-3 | TGTGCCAGCAGCACCTACAGTTCCTACGAGCAGTACTTC | CASSTYSSYEQYF
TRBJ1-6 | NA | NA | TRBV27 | TGTGCCAGCAGTTTAAGTGGCAGGGGCTGGAATTCACCCCTCCACTTT | CASSLSGRGWNSPLHF
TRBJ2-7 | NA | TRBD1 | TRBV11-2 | TGTGCCAGCAGCTTGGACAGGCCCTACGAGCAGTACTTC | CASSLDRPYEQYF
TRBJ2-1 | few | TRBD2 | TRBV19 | TGTGCCAGTAGTATTGGGGCTAGCGGGGGTCACAATGAGCAGTTCTTC | CASSIGASGGHNEQFF
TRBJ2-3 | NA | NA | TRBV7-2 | TGTGCCAGCAGCCCTCCGGAGGTAGATACGCAGTATTTT | CASSPPEVDTQYF
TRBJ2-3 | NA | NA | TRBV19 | TGTGCCAGTAAACCAGGGAAAAACACAGATACGCAGTATTTT | CASKPGKNTDTQYF
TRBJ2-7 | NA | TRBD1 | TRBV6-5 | TGTGCCAGCAGTTACACCCGGACAGGGGAGCCCTACGAGCAGTACTTC | CASSYTRTGEPYEQYF
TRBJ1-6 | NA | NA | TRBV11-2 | TGTGCCAGCAGCATCGATAATTCACCCCTCCACTTT | CASSIDNSPLHF
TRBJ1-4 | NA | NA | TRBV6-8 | TGTGCCAGCAGTTACCGGACGGGGGGGGGCGGGGAAAAACTGTTTTTT | CASSYRTGGGGEKLFF
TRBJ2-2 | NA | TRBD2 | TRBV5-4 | TGTGCCAGCAGCTTGATTCTAGCGGGGGGACCAGGGGAGCTGTTTTTT | CASSLILAGGPGELFF